This TCR beta chain was sequenced during a study of sequential checkpoint blockade in melanoma. Profiled with immunoSEQ multiplex PCR; TCRdb holds only in-frame clones, not every one. Among roughly 17,000 clones, 67% were seen once, and the ten largest hold about a fifth. Treatment in this sample: randomized to nivolumab then ipilimumab (arm A) or the reverse (arm B). No patient had prior DNA-damaging chemotherapy. The CDR3 is 13 residues long. Germline V gives CDR1 SEHNR, CDR2 FQNEAQ (reference sequence). The V gene end was trimmed by 5 bases and the J gene end by 8 bases; junction bases not matched to a gene: 5.

The clonotype originates from a human donor with melanoma. The starting material was CD8+ T cells sorted from blood (inferred from file names), obtained from a patient given nivolumab and ipilimumab in sequence. The chain uses TRBV7-9 and TRBJ2-1; 8 bases align to TRBD1. The CDR3 protein is CASSADRGHEQFF. DNA for the CDR3: TGTGCCAGCAGCGCCGACAGGGGCCATGAGCAGTTCTTC.